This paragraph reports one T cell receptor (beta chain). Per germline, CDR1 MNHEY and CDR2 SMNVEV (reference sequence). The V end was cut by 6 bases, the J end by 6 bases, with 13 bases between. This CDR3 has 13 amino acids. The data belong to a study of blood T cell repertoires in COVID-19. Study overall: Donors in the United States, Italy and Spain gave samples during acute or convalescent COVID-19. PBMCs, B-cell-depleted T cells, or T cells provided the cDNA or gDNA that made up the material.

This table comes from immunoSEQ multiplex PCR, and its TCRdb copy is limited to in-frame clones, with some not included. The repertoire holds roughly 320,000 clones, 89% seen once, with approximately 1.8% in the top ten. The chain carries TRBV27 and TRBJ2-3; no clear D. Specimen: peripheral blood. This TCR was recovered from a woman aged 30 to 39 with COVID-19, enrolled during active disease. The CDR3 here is CASRTALGDTQYF. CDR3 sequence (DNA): TGTGCCAGCAGGACCGCACTCGGGGATACGCAGTATTTT.